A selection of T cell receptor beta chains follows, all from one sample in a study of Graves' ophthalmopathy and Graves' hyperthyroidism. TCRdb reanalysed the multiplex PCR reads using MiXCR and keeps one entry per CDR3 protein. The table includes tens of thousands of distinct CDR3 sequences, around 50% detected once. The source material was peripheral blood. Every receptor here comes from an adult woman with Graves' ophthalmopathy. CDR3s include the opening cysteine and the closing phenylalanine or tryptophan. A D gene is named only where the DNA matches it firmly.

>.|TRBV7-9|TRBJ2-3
CASSLAEGASTDTQYF
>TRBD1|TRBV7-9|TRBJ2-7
CASSFTGEYEQYF
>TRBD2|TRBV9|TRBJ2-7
CASSVGAGGDEQYF
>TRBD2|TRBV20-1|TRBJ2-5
CSARQGGGRLQETQYF
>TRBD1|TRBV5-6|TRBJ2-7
CASSAGTGGKVAYEQYF
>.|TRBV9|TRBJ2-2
CASSVIGELFF
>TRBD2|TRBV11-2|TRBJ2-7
CASSLTSGSDEQYF
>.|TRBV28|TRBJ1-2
CVSRRQEGDGYTF
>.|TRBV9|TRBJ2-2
CASSVATPGDNAGELFF
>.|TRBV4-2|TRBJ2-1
CASSPNQGIYNEQFF
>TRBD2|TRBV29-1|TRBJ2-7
CSLWGGRSYEQYF
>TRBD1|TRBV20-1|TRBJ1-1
CSARDLIGGGMNTEAFF
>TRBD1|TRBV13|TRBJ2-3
CASSLGRDRGTDTQYF
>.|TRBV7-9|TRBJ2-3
CASSLAAGYNEQYF
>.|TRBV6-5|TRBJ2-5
CASIKEGVGETQYF
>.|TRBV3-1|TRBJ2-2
CASSQTAELFF
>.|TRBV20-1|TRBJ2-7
CSARDPHGARPYEQYF
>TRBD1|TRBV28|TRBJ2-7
CASSPFAGTGANEQYF
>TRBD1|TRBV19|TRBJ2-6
CASRRQGAFGANVLIF
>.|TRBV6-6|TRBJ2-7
CASSPPRDTPYEQYF
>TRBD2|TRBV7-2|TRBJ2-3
CASSLATGGSANTQCF
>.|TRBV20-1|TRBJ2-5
CSASLSSERFQPQYF
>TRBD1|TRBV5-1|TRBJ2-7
CASSWDSNSNHLYEQYF
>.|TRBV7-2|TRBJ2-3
CASSLTGLDTQYF
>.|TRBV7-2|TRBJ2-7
CASSMLGSSYEQYF
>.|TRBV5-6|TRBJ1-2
CASSFPDSYGYTF
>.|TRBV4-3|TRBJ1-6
CASSRSQPDNSPLHF
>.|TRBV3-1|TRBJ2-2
CASSRTLNTGELFF
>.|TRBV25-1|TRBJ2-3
CASSESTDTQYF
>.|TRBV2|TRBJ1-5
CASKGDSNQPQHF
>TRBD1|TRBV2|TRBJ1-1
CASDSGTGGFYEAFF
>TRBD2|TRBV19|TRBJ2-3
CASSRTSGGRNAAHTHYF
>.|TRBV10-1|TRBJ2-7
CASSGGTGELYF
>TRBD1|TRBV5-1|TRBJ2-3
CASSMGQGPTDTQYF
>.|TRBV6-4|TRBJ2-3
CASSETSTGTQYF
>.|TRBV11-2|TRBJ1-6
CASEAVNSPLHF
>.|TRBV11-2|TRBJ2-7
CASSLDAGTSYEQYF
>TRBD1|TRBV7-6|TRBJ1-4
CASSLTGSNEKLFF
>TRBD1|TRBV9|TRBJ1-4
CASRSGQGANEKPFF